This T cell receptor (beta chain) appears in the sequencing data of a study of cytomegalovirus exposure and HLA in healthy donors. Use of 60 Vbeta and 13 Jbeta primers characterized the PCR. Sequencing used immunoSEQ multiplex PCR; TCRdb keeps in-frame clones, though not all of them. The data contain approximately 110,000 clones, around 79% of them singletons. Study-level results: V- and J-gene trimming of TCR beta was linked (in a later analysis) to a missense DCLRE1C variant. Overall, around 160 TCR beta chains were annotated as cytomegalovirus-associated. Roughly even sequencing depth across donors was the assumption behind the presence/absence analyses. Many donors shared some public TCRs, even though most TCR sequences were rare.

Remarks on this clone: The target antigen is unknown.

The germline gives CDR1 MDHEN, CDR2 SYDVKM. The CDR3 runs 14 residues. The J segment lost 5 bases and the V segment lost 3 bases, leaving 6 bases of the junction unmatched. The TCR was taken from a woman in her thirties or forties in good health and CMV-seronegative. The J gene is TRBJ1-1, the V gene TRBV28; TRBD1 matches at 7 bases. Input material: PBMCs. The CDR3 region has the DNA TGTGCCAGCAGTTTGCGACAGGGTAGGACTGAAGCTTTCTTT. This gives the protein CASSLRQGRTEAFF.